This T cell receptor beta chain comes out of a study of OX40 agonist ivuxolimab in advanced cancers. The CDR3 consists of 18 residues. CDR1 MNHEY and CDR2 SMNVEV come from the germline V gene (reference sequence). After removal of 6 bases from V and 0 bases from J, the junction contained 12 bases not matched to a gene. A remark on this clone: The antigen is undetermined.

Blood got drawn at baseline, again on cycle 4 day 1, and then on cycle 7 day 1. Method: immunoSEQ multiplex PCR; TCRdb's copy keeps in-frame clones and lacks some. The sample carries about 23,000 clones, 70% to 85% recorded once. Study-wide findings and caveats: On average, a greater number of expanded clones characterised CD8+ T cells relative to CD4+.

The specimen comprised CD4+ or CD8+ T cells sorted from blood, sampled in a trial of the OX40 agonist ivuxolimab. This chain connects TRBV27 to TRBJ2-1; 9 nucleotides match TRBD1. This sequence originates from an adult with an advanced solid tumor such as melanoma, head and neck, liver or kidney cancer. In nucleotides, the CDR3 is TGTGCCAGCAGCTCCGGGACAGGGCTCTATGACTCCTACAATGAGCAGTTCTTC. As protein: CASSSGTGLYDSYNEQFF.